This is a list of T cell receptor beta chains from one sample in a study of CXCR3-negative and CXCR3-positive naive CD8 T cells. With the 5' RACE reads reprocessed, TCRdb shows one record per CDR3 protein and no DNA. In all, the sample yields some 60,000 distinct CDR3 sequences. Source material: naive CXCR3+ CD8+ T cells from blood. The receptors were gathered from a human donor in good health. Some clones in this sample may be carry-over from other donors' samples. Both conserved end residues are part of each CDR3.

v_gene,j_gene,CDR3aa
TRBV28,TRBJ2-7,CASSARDTNYEQYF
TRBV4-2,TRBJ1-1,CASSQRQGEAFF
TRBV12-3/TRBV12-4,TRBJ1-5,CASTYDGEVQPQHF
TRBV4-3,TRBJ2-7,CASSPGTSIGGGTYEQYF
TRBV20-1,TRBJ2-5,CSARDEGRQETQYF
TRBV4-2,TRBJ1-4,CASRTGGEKLFF
TRBV20-1,TRBJ2-7,CSAREAYGAYEQYF
TRBV7-3,TRBJ2-3,CASSSAGPSTDTQYF
TRBV4-3,TRBJ2-1,CASSQTRGPEQFF
TRBV29-1,TRBJ2-7,CSVTGLSYEQYF
TRBV5-6,TRBJ2-2,CASSLVAQGGSTGELFF
TRBV6-2/TRBV6-3,TRBJ2-1,CASSLGQINEQFF
TRBV14,TRBJ1-2,CASSPEPGGYTF
TRBV29-1,TRBJ2-3,CSATMRDRPTDTQYF